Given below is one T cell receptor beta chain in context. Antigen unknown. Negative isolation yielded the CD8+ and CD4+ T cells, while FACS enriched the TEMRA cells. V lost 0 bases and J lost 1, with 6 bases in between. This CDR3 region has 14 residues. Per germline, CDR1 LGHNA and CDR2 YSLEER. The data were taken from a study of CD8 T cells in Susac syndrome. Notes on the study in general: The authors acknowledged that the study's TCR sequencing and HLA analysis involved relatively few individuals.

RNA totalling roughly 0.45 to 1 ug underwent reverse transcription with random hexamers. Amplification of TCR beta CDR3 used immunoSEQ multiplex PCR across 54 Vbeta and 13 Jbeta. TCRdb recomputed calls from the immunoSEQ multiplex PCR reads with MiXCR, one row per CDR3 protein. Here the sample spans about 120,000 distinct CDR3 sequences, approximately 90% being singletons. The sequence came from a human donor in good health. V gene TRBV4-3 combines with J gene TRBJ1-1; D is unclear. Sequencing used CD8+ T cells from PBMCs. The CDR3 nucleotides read TGCGCCAGCAGCCAAGACCCGGGGAACACTGAAGCTTTCTTT. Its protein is CASSQDPGNTEAFF.